The rows below give T cell receptor beta chains drawn from one sample of a study of blood T cell repertoires in COVID-19. Libraries were prepared by immunoSEQ multiplex PCR; TCRdb keeps only in-frame clonotypes and omits some of them. The sample yields 290,000 or so clones, roughly 90% seen once. The specimen sequenced was peripheral blood. The receptors were gathered from a man aged 18 to 29 with active or convalescent COVID-19. Both conserved end residues are part of each CDR3. The order of the fields is CDR3 DNA, CDR3 protein, clone size, J gene, D gene, V gene. D genes are given only for firm matches. Clone size is not always given. Where it is, it says once, few, many or a class for expanded clones.

TGTGCCATCAGGGACAGGGTGTCCGGGGAGCTGTTTTTT	CAIRDRVSGELFF	NA	TRBJ2-2	TRBD1	TRBV10-3
TGTGCCACCAGCAGAGGAGGCCCCGACGCCCCCTACGAGCAGTACTTC	CATSRGGPDAPYEQYF	once	TRBJ2-7	NA	TRBV15
TGCGCCAGCAGCCCCCCCTTTGGGGGGTTCGACAGGCAGTACTTC	CASSPPFGGFDRQYF	NA	TRBJ2-7	NA	TRBV4-1
TGTGCCAGCAGTTTCCCGCCAGGTGGGCAGGGGGCTTTCTTT	CASSFPPGGQGAFF	NA	TRBJ1-1	NA	TRBV28
TGTGCCAGCAGTTTAGGACAGAGCTATGGCTACACCTTC	CASSLGQSYGYTF	NA	TRBJ1-2	NA	TRBV12-3/TRBV12-4
TGCGCCAGCAGCCAAGTCTGGGACATCAGGTACGAGCAGTACTTC	CASSQVWDIRYEQYF	NA	TRBJ2-7	NA	TRBV4-1
TGTGCCAGCAGCCAAGTACAGTACGAGCAGTACTTC	CASSQVQYEQYF	NA	TRBJ2-7	NA	TRBV3-1/TRBV3-2
TGTGCCAGCAGCCAAGATCTGGGACAGCTGAACACTGAAGCTTTCTTT	CASSQDLGQLNTEAFF	once	TRBJ1-1	TRBD1	TRBV14
TGTGCCAGCAGCACGGGACAGCGGTTAACTAATGAAAAACTGTTTTTT	CASSTGQRLTNEKLFF	NA	TRBJ1-4	TRBD1	TRBV9
TGCGCCAGCAGCTCCCCCGGGACTAGCGGGAGAGGGGTTAGCAATGAGCAGTTCTTC	CASSSPGTSGRGVSNEQFF	NA	TRBJ2-1	TRBD2	TRBV5-1
TGTGCCATCAGTGAGCCGACAGGGGGCAAAAACATTCAGTACTTC	CAISEPTGGKNIQYF	NA	TRBJ2-4	TRBD1	TRBV10-3
TGTGCCAGCAGTTCCCTAGCGCCGGGCTACGAGCAGTACTTC	CASSSLAPGYEQYF	NA	TRBJ2-7	NA	TRBV13
TGTGCCAGCAGACCCGGACAGGGGTCGGATAGCAATCAGCCCCAGCATTTT	CASRPGQGSDSNQPQHF	NA	TRBJ1-5	TRBD1	TRBV27
TGTGCCAGCAATCCGGGACATCGGAATGGCTACACCTTC	CASNPGHRNGYTF	NA	TRBJ1-2	NA	TRBV6-5
TGTGCCAGCTCACCAACGCGGGGGGACAGGGAACGAAACCAAGAGACCCAGTACTTC	CASSPTRGDRERNQETQYF	NA	TRBJ2-5	NA	TRBV18
TGTGCCAGCAGCCCCCGGACAGGGAATAGTTCACCCCTCCACTTT	CASSPRTGNSSPLHF	NA	TRBJ1-6	TRBD1	TRBV3-1/TRBV3-2
TGTGCCAGCAGTCCCCCGACATTGATTGGTTCACCCCTCCACTTT	CASSPPTLIGSPLHF	once	TRBJ1-6	NA	TRBV28
TGTGCCAGCAGCCCAAGCCGGGTGTACAATGAGCAGTTCTTC	CASSPSRVYNEQFF	NA	TRBJ2-1	NA	TRBV11-2
TGTGCCAGCAGTCTCGAAAGGACAGACACAGATACGCAGTATTTT	CASSLERTDTDTQYF	NA	TRBJ2-3	NA	TRBV27
TGTGCCAGCAGCCCCGGGACAGGGCGGTTCACCGGGGAGCTGTTTTTT	CASSPGTGRFTGELFF	NA	TRBJ2-2	TRBD1	TRBV11-3
TGTGCCAGCAGTGAAGGAGGACTAGCGGGACTAGATACGCAGTATTTT	CASSEGGLAGLDTQYF	NA	TRBJ2-3	TRBD2	TRBV6-1
TGTGCCAGCTCACCTCCGGGACAGGGGGCCCCCGGCTACACCTTC	CASSPPGQGAPGYTF	once	TRBJ1-2	TRBD1	TRBV18
TGTGCCAGTAGTATAGTATACGACAGGGTATTAGGGAACACTGAAGCTTTCTTT	CASSIVYDRVLGNTEAFF	NA	TRBJ1-1	TRBD1	TRBV19
TGTGCCAGCAGCCGGGACAGTTATTATGGCTACACCTTC	CASSRDSYYGYTF	NA	TRBJ1-2	TRBD1	TRBV6-5
TGTGCCAGCAGTAACGGGAATTCACCCCTCCACTTT	CASSNGNSPLHF	few	TRBJ1-6	NA	TRBV6-4
TGTGCCAGCAGCTTAGGGGAACTAGCCCAGAATGAGCAGTTCTTC	CASSLGELAQNEQFF	NA	TRBJ2-1	NA	TRBV7-2
TGCGCCAGCAGTGATCAGGGGATTGGGACCCAGTACTTC	CASSDQGIGTQYF	NA	TRBJ2-5	NA	TRBV10-1
TGTGCCAGCAGTCCCCCGGAGCTTCGTTTAAGAGCTTTCTTT	CASSPPELRLRAFF	NA	TRBJ1-1	NA	TRBV27
TGCAGTGCTCTAGGGACTAGCGAGCAGTTCTTC	CSALGTSEQFF	once	TRBJ2-1	TRBD2	TRBV20-1